Below are 5 T cell receptor beta chains sequenced from a single sample in a study of T cell responses to AZD1222 COVID-19 vaccine. The method was immunoSEQ multiplex PCR; TCRdb's version includes in-frame clones alone and lacks a portion of them. This sample has roughly 84,000 clones, with around 88% found just once. The sample consisted of peripheral blood, taken 28 days after the second AZD1222 dose. The receptors were gathered from an adult who received the AZD1222 COVID-19 vaccine.

The gene calls are TRBV6-2 or TRBV6-3 and TRBJ2-2; no definite D call. The CDR3 has 13 amino acids. CDR1 is MNHEY and CDR2 is SVGEGT in the germline V gene. Trimming removed 6 bases from V and 1 base from J, with 6 bases in between. The CDR3 region has the DNA TGTGCCAGCAGCTTACTGAACACCGGGGAGCTGTTTTTT. Its translation is CASSLLNTGELFF.

The chain couples TRBV18 to TRBJ1-1; D remains ambiguous. Per the germline V gene, CDR1 is KGHSH and CDR2 is LQKENI. The CDR3 totals 15 residues. V lost 8 bases and J lost 0, with 16 bases in between. The DNA of the CDR3 is TGTGCCAGCCGGGAAATCCACCTTTTGAACACTGAAGCTTTCTTT. Protein sequence: CASREIHLLNTEAFF. The variable domain in full, with the rest retrieved from reference TRBV18 and TRBJ1-1, is NAGVMQNPRHLVRRRGQEARLRCSPMKGHSHVYWYRQLPEEGLKFMVYLQKENIIDESGMPKERFSAEFPKEGPSILRIQQVVRGDSAAYFCASREIHLLNTEAFFGQGTRLTVV.

This clone showed up just a few times. The chain joins TRBV2 to TRBJ2-3; TRBD2 matches 7 bases. This CDR3 comprises 15 residues. Per germline, CDR1 SNHLY and CDR2 FYNNEI. V lost 4 bases to trimming and J lost 4 bases; unmatched junction nucleotides: 8. CDR3 loop: CASSGDGGVADTQYF. For the CDR3, the DNA is TGTGCCAGCAGTGGAGATGGGGGGGTGGCAGATACGCAGTATTTT.

This chain uses TRBV10-3 with TRBJ2-2, with 7 bases lining up with TRBD1. Germline CDR1 is ENHRY and CDR2 is SYGVKD. Unmatched junction bases numbered 0, after V lost 4 bases and J lost 1 base. The CDR3 consists of 14 residues. This chain's CDR3 is CAISGQGNTGELFF. The CDR3 nucleotides are TGTGCCATCAGTGGACAGGGGAACACCGGGGAGCTGTTTTTT.

This rearrangement joins TRBV7-2 to TRBJ2-3; TRBD2 is a possible D gene (7 bases). The CDR3 consists of 15 residues. V lost 5 bases and J 4 bases, leaving 16 bases between the germline ends. In germline, CDR1 is SGHTA, CDR2 FQGNSA. The CDR3 nucleotides are TGTGCCAGCAGCCGTGAGGGGGGGTTTTCAGATACGCAGTATTTT. Translation gives CASSREGGFSDTQYF.